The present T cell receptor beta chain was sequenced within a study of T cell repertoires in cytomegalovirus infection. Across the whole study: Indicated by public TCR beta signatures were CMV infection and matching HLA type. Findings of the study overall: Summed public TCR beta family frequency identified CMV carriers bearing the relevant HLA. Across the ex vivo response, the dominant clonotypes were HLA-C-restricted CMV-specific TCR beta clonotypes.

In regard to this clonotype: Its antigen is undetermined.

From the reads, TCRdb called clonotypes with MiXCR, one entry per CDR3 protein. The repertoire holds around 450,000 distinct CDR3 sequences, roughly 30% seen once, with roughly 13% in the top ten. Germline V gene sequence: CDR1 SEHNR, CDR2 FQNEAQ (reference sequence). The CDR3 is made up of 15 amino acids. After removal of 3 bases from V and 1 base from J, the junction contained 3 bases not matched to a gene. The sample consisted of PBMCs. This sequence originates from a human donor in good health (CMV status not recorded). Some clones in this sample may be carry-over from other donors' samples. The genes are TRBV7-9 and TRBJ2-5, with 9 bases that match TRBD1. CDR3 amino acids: CASSFPGQGQETQYF. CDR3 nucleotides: TGTGCCAGCAGCTTTCCGGGACAGGGCCAAGAGACCCAGTACTTC.